This section outlines one T cell receptor (beta chain) sequence together with its context. The CDR3 totals 15 residues. The V and J ends lost 2 bases and 7 bases respectively, with 12 bases between them. Germline CDR1 and CDR2: MNHNS and SASEGT. These data are taken from a study of cytomegalovirus exposure and HLA in healthy donors. At the level of the study: Falling in the Caucasian-associated ancestry cluster were about four fifths of under 450 genotyped donors.

A multiplex PCR was run with 60 Vbeta primers and 13 Jbeta primers. Here immunoSEQ multiplex PCR was the method, and the copy in TCRdb shows in-frame clones only, minus some. Of approximately 150,000 clones in the sample, about 80% were seen once. This TCR was recovered from a man aged 25-45 years in good health and CMV-seropositive. This rearrangement joins TRBV6-1 to TRBJ1-6; D remains ambiguous. The sequenced sample consisted of PBMCs. CDR3 in DNA: TGTGCCAGCAGTGAACGGAGGGCGCAAAATTCACCCCTCCACTTT. This codes for CASSERRAQNSPLHF.